Below, one T cell receptor beta chain is given with its context. Time point: pretreatment peripheral blood. This table comes from immunoSEQ multiplex PCR, and its TCRdb copy is limited to in-frame clones, with some not included. Counted here are about 130,000 clones, approximately 88% occurring once; the ten biggest clones make up 3.2%. These data belong to a study of PD-L1 blockade in urothelial cancer. Overall study: When blood samples were assessed, the median T cell count was some 130,000.

From germline, CDR1 is SEHNR and CDR2 FQNEAQ (reference sequence). The V and J ends lost 5 bases and 8 bases respectively, with 10 bases between them. The CDR3 contains 13 residues. This chain connects TRBV7-9 to TRBJ1-6, with a possible D match to TRBD1 (6 bases). The starting material was PBMCs, obtained around atezolizumab (anti-PD-L1) treatment. The TCR comes from a man aged 50-59 years with urothelial cancer. CDR3 in amino acids: CASSATGYSPLHF. The DNA for the CDR3 is TGTGCCAGCAGCGCCACAGGGTATTCACCCCTCCACTTT.